This record looks at one T cell receptor beta chain sequence and its context. Its antigen is currently unknown. Only in-frame clones appear in the TCRdb table, and some are missing; sequencing was by immunoSEQ multiplex PCR. The data show some 490,000 clones, over 75% seen once. Genomic DNA for unsorted samples was obtained from some 100 million PBMCs. This sample stems from a study of shared clonotypes between healthy human individuals. Study-wide results and limits: It was expected that sequencing depth would affect clonotype sharing among donors.

The CDR3 length is 14 residues. Germline CDR1 reads MDHEN; CDR2 reads SYDVKM. The V and J ends lost 6 bases and 4 bases, in that order; junction bases with no gene match: 5. The TCR comes from a woman aged 35 to 49 in good health. Some clones in this sample may be carry-over from other donors' samples. The chain combines TRBV28 with TRBJ2-1; 8 bases align to TRBD2. Sequenced input: PBMCs. CDR3 protein: CASRSGTRYNEQFF. For the CDR3, the DNA is TGTGCCAGCAGATCCGGGACTAGGTACAATGAGCAGTTCTTC.